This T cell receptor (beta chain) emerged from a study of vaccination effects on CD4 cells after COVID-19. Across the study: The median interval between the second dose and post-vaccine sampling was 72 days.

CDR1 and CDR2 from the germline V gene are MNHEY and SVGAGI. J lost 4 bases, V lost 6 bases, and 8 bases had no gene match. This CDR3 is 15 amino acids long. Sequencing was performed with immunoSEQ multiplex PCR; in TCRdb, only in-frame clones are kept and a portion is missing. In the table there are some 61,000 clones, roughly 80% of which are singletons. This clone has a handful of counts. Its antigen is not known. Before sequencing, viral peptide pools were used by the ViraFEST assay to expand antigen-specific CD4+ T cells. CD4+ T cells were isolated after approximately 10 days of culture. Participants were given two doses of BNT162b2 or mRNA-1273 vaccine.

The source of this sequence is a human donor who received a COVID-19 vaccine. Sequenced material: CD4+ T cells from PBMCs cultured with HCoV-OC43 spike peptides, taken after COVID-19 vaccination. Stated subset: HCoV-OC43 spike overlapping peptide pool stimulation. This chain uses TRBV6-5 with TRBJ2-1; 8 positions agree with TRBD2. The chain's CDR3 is CASRDRAGGYNEQFF. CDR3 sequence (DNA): TGTGCCAGCAGGGACCGGGCGGGGGGATACAATGAGCAGTTCTTC.